The 19 T cell receptor beta chains reported below all come from one sample, sequenced in a study of regulatory T cells in long-lasting Graves disease. With iRepertoire HTBI primers and Arm-PCR of CDR3 regions, TCR beta libraries were built. TCRdb reprocessed the multiplex PCR reads with MiXCR, giving one entry per CDR3 protein. Of some 460,000 distinct CDR3 sequences in the sample, 15% to 20% are singletons; the top ten hold 12%. Time point: newly diagnosed GD, antithyroid drugs for less than 3 months. The TCR library was prepared using RNA isolated from PBMCs. These data also formed part of another study, on T cells in Graves' hyperthyroidism and ophthalmopathy.

Sequencing used peripheral blood mononuclear cells (PBMCs), obtained at new diagnosis, from a patient treated with antithyroid drugs. The receptors derive from a man aged 35-49 years with Graves disease.

The sample holds many counts of this clonotype. J is TRBJ2-1 and V is TRBV30; D not certain. The V gene's germline CDR1 is GTSNPN and CDR2 SVGIG (reference sequence). Trimming removed 0 bases at V and 14 bases at J, with 14 bases between. The CDR3 extends over 12 amino acids. CDR3 nucleotides: TGTGCCTGGAGTGTGGCCGGCTTGGAGAAGTTCTTC. Translated, it gives CAWSVAGLEKFF. The full variable domain, with the rest looked up from reference TRBV30 and TRBJ2-1, is SQTIHQWPATLVQPVGSPLSLECTVEGTSNPNLYWYRQAAGRGLQLLFYSVGIGQISSEVPQNLSASRPQDRQFILSSKKLLLSDSGFYLCAWSVAGLEKFFGPGTRLTVL.

In its sample, this clonotype was seen a few times. The chain has TRBV19 and TRBJ2-5, with 9 bases that match TRBD1. The germline gives CDR1 LNHDA, CDR2 SQIVND (reference sequence). CDR3 size: 15 residues. V was clipped by 3 bases and J by 2 bases; unmatched bases: 4. The CDR3 spells CASSIGQGRQETQYF. The CDR3 DNA follows: TGTGCCAGTAGTATCGGACAGGGGAGACAAGAGACCCAGTACTTC.

The V gene is TRBV19, the J gene TRBJ1-2; 9 bases fit TRBD1. This CDR3 has 14 residues. V gave up 6 bases and J gave up 8 bases; unmatched junction bases: 10. Germline V gene sequence: CDR1 LNHDA, CDR2 SQIVND (reference sequence). CDR3 amino acids: CASRISGTGRGYTF. The CDR3 bases are TGTGCCAGTAGGATTTCCGGGACAGGGAGGGGCTACACCTTC.

In this sample, this clonotype turned up a few times. This sequence joins TRBV6-1 and TRBJ2-7; D is uncertain. V lost 2 bases and J lost 1, with 9 bases in between. CDR3 length: 14 residues. In germline, CDR1 is MNHNS, CDR2 SASEGT. CDR3 nucleotides: TGTGCCAGCAGTGAATTCGTCATTTCCTACGAGCAGTACTTC. Translated: CASSEFVISYEQYF.

The chain recombines TRBV4-1 with TRBJ2-5, with D unclear. This CDR3 contains 14 residues. CDR1 is MGHRA and CDR2 is YSYEKL in the germline V gene. Trimming stripped 1 base from V and 1 base from J, with 7 bases between. CDR3 amino acids: CASSQVPLQETQYF. CDR3 nucleotides: TGCGCCAGCAGCCAAGTGCCGCTCCAAGAGACCCAGTACTTC.

This clonotype has at least ten counts. The CDR3 sequence is CASSLGQIDTEAFF. In DNA form, the CDR3 reads TGCGCCAGCAGCTTGGGGCAGATTGACACTGAAGCTTTCTTT. The chain recombines TRBV5-1 with TRBJ1-1; the D is unclear. The CDR3 contains 14 residues. V lost 0 bases to trimming and J lost 3 bases, with 9 bases between them. Germline V CDR1 and CDR2: SGHRS, YFSETQ.

Many counts were recorded for this clonotype. One junction end disagrees with the germline gene, perhaps due to a read error. This chain links TRBV11-2 with TRBJ2-7; the match to TRBD2 covers 8 bases. Looked up from germline, CDR1 is SGHAT and CDR2 is FQNNGV. This CDR3 has 17 amino acids. CDR3: CASSLEARAGGGYEQYF. The CDR3 DNA is TGTGCCAGCAGCCTAGAAGCCCGGGCGGGAGGAGGCTACGAGCAGTACTTC.

The sample holds many counts of this clonotype. The rearrangement joins TRBV28 to TRBJ2-3, with D unresolved. CDR3 length equals 15 residues. The germline V and J ends were trimmed by 2 bases and 0 bases, with 9 bases remaining between them. The germline gives CDR1 MDHEN, CDR2 SYDVKM. The DNA of the CDR3 is TGTGCCAGCAGTTTACGAGCCAGAAGCACAGATACGCAGTATTTT. Translation gives CASSLRARSTDTQYF.

This clonotype was detected a few times. This rearrangement joins TRBV19 to TRBJ2-1; TRBD2 matches at 10 bases. CDR1 LNHDA and CDR2 SQIVND come from the germline V gene (reference sequence). The CDR3 covers 16 residues. J lost 7 bases, V lost 6 bases, and 12 bases had no gene match. This CDR3 reads CASRHWVASGSNEQFF. Written as DNA, the CDR3 is TGTGCCAGTAGACACTGGGTGGCTAGCGGGAGTAATGAGCAGTTCTTC.

The V and J genes are TRBV11-2 and TRBJ2-3; D might be TRBD2 (6 bases). Trimming shortened V by 5 bases and J by 0 bases, and 18 bases separated the two germline ends. There are 17 residues in the CDR3. Germline-derived CDR1 and CDR2 are SGHAT and FQNNGV. The CDR3 sequence: CASSLGHSGYSTDTQYF. The CDR3 nucleotides are TGTGCCAGCAGCCTTGGGCATAGCGGATATAGCACAGATACGCAGTATTTT.

This clonotype has just a few counts. The gene calls are TRBV15 and TRBJ2-1, with a possible D match to TRBD2 (6 bases). CDR3 length: 16 residues. V gave up 4 bases and J gave up 4 bases, with 17 bases separating them. Germline-derived CDR1 and CDR2 are LNHNV and YYDKDF (reference sequence). The CDR3: CATSTTWRERYNEQFF. The CDR3 DNA is TGTGCCACCAGCACTACATGGCGGGAACGATACAATGAGCAGTTCTTC.

The chain is built from TRBV20-1 and TRBJ2-5; 8 nucleotides line up with TRBD1. Germline CDR1 and CDR2: DFQATT and SNEGSKA (reference sequence). The CDR3 has 12 amino acids. With V trimmed by 5 bases and J by 5 bases, 4 bases remained unmatched. CDR3 nucleotides: TGCAGTGCTCAGGACAGGGTCGAGACCCAGTACTTC. Translated: CSAQDRVETQYF.

The chain combines TRBV3-1 with TRBJ1-4; D not certain. CDR1 is LGHDT, CDR2 YNNKEL, per germline (reference sequence). This CDR3 region has 15 residues. V was shortened by 0 bases and J by 2 bases, with 7 bases between the two germline ends. The CDR3 DNA reads TGTGCCAGCAGCCAAGATACTAAGACTAATGAAAAACTGTTTTTT. Residues: CASSQDTKTNEKLFF.

The sample holds many counts of this clonotype. The V gene is TRBV6-2 or TRBV6-3, the J gene TRBJ2-1, with 7 bases that match TRBD2. Germline-derived CDR1 and CDR2 are MNHEY and SVGEGT. The ends lost 5 bases at V and 5 bases at J; junction bases unmatched: 9. This CDR3 spans 15 amino acids. The CDR3 DNA reads as TGTGCCAGCAGTGAAGAAGCGGGATGGAACAATGAGCAGTTCTTC. It encodes CASSEEAGWNNEQFF.

The chain carries TRBV6-5 and TRBJ2-2; D possibly corresponds to TRBD2 (7 bases). The CDR3 is 15 residues long. V was clipped by 2 bases and J by 5 bases, with 12 bases between them. Germline CDR1 is MNHEY and CDR2 is SVGAGI. CDR3 amino acids: CASSYPGGRTGELFF. Here the CDR3 DNA reads TGTGCCAGCAGTTACCCCGGGGGGCGGACCGGGGAGCTGTTTTTT.

The J gene is TRBJ2-3, the V gene TRBV9; possibly TRBD2 for D (5 bases). The CDR3 spans 13 residues. The germline V gene has CDR1 SGDLS and CDR2 YYNGEE. V lost 4 bases to trimming and J lost 7 bases, with 13 bases between them. CDR3 nucleotides: TGTGCCAGCAGCCCCCAGGAGCGGAATACGCAGTATTTT. Protein sequence: CASSPQERNTQYF.

This clonotype has ten or more counts. J is TRBJ2-5 and V is TRBV24-1, with 7 nucleotides matching TRBD1. CDR3 length equals 16 residues. The J segment lost 0 bases and the V segment lost 3 bases, leaving 6 bases of the junction unmatched. Germline V gives CDR1 KGHDR, CDR2 SFDVKD. CDR3 coding DNA: TGTGCCACCAGTGATGACAGGGTCGGGAACCAAGAGACCCAGTACTTC. This sequence encodes CATSDDRVGNQETQYF.

This clonotype was detected only a few times. V gene TRBV5-1 combines with J gene TRBJ2-7; D is possibly TRBD1 or TRBD2 (5 bases each). CDR1 and CDR2 (germline): SGHRS, YFSETQ. V lost 1 base, J lost 5 bases, and 10 bases lay in between. This CDR3 has 13 amino acids. The CDR3 sequence is CASSLTGDDEQYF. The CDR3 bases are TGCGCCAGCAGCTTGACCGGGGACGACGAGCAGTACTTC.

The V gene is TRBV19, the J gene TRBJ1-5; the D gene is possibly TRBD1 (5 bases). This CDR3 has 16 amino acids. The V gene's germline CDR1 is LNHDA and CDR2 SQIVND (reference sequence). Trimming shortened V by 3 bases and J by 4 bases, and 16 bases separated the two germline ends. The CDR3 DNA follows: TGTGCCAGTAGTATCCCCTCTCGGGGCTTAAATCAGCCCCAGCATTTT. It encodes CASSIPSRGLNQPQHF.